This TCR beta chain came from a study of blood T cell repertoires in COVID-19. Recruited during active infection, patients (from Seattle) were subsequently followed longitudinally. Produced via immunoSEQ multiplex PCR; TCRdb's table is partial and in-frame only. The sample has around 260,000 clones; roughly nine tenths are singletons. This CDR3 has 16 amino acids. Trimming removed 0 bases from V and 0 bases from J, with 12 bases in between. Germline CDR1 and CDR2: SGDLS and YYNGEE. The TCR sequence derives from a woman younger than 45 with COVID-19, enrolled during active disease. The chain carries TRBV9 and TRBJ1-1; weak D call: TRBD1 (6 bases). Sequenced: peripheral blood. CDR3 in DNA: TGTGCCAGCAGCGTAGGGGGGACACGGATGAACACTGAAGCTTTCTTT. This translates into CASSVGGTRMNTEAFF.